The rows below give T cell receptor beta chains drawn from one sample of a study of blood T cells in healthy people across ages. MiXCR, run by TCRdb on the 5' RACE reads, gives a single entry per CDR3 protein. The sample lists about 640,000 distinct CDR3 sequences, roughly three fifths seen once, with approximately 37% in the top ten. The sequencing input was blood. These receptors were taken from a man aged 60-69 years in good health. The CDR3 runs from the conserved cysteine through the conserved F or W. A D gene is named only where the DNA matches it firmly. Clone size is not always given. Where it is, it says once, few, many or a class for expanded clones.

d_gene: TRBD2; abundance: -; j_gene: TRBJ2-1; v_gene: TRBV24-1; CDR3nt: TGTGCCACCAGTGATCCTGGGACTAGCGGCCCCTACAATGAGCAGTTCTTC; CDR3aa: CATSDPGTSGPYNEQFF
d_gene: -; abundance: -; j_gene: TRBJ2-6; v_gene: TRBV7-9; CDR3nt: TGTGCCAGCAGCTTATATTCCTCTGGGGCCAACGTCCTGACTTTC; CDR3aa: CASSLYSSGANVLTF
d_gene: TRBD1; abundance: -; j_gene: TRBJ2-1; v_gene: TRBV25-1; CDR3nt: TGTGCCAGCAGTGAATCGTTCGGGACAGGGTTCAATGAGCAGTTCTTC; CDR3aa: CASSESFGTGFNEQFF
d_gene: TRBD2; abundance: -; j_gene: TRBJ2-7; v_gene: TRBV6-2/TRBV6-3; CDR3nt: TGTGCCAGCAGTTTACCACCGGGACTAGCTTACCCCGAGCAGTACTTC; CDR3aa: CASSLPPGLAYPEQYF
d_gene: TRBD2; abundance: once; j_gene: TRBJ2-3; v_gene: TRBV6-6; CDR3nt: TGTGCCAGCAGACTAGCGGGGGCATCAGATACGCAGTATTTT; CDR3aa: CASRLAGASDTQYF
d_gene: -; abundance: -; j_gene: TRBJ2-1; v_gene: TRBV28; CDR3nt: TGTGCCAGCAGTCCTACCGAGGGGGGGCCCTACAATGAGCAGTTCTTC; CDR3aa: CASSPTEGGPYNEQFF
d_gene: -; abundance: -; j_gene: TRBJ2-3; v_gene: TRBV28; CDR3nt: TGTGCCAGCAAGAGGGGCCCCGATACGCAGTATTTT; CDR3aa: CASKRGPDTQYF
d_gene: TRBD1; abundance: -; j_gene: TRBJ2-5; v_gene: TRBV4-1; CDR3nt: TGCGCCAGCAGCCGGGGATGGGACAGGGGTGTCCAAGAGACCCAGTACTTC; CDR3aa: CASSRGWDRGVQETQYF
d_gene: -; abundance: -; j_gene: TRBJ2-5; v_gene: TRBV7-2; CDR3nt: TGTGCCAGCAGCCACCGTCTCGGAGGCCACAATGAGCAGTACTTC; CDR3aa: CASSHRLGGHNEQYF
d_gene: TRBD2; abundance: -; j_gene: TRBJ2-3; v_gene: TRBV4-2; CDR3nt: TGTGCCAGCAGCCAGGGAATGGCCAGCGGGGCAGATACGCAGTATTTT; CDR3aa: CASSQGMASGADTQYF
d_gene: TRBD1; abundance: -; j_gene: TRBJ2-1; v_gene: TRBV6-1; CDR3nt: TGTGCCAGCAGTGCGGCCCTTCAGGACAGGGAGCAGTTCTTC; CDR3aa: CASSAALQDREQFF
d_gene: -; abundance: -; j_gene: TRBJ2-3; v_gene: TRBV15; CDR3nt: TGTGCCACCAGCATGGGATACACAGATACGCAGTATTTT; CDR3aa: CATSMGYTDTQYF
d_gene: -; abundance: -; j_gene: TRBJ2-1; v_gene: TRBV5-1; CDR3nt: TGCGCCAGCAGCTCGGGACTCTTATACAATGAGCAGTTCTTC; CDR3aa: CASSSGLLYNEQFF
d_gene: -; abundance: few; j_gene: TRBJ1-4; v_gene: TRBV27; CDR3nt: TGTGCCAGCAGTTTATCCTTGGGGGTAGGGGAAAAACTGTTTTTT; CDR3aa: CASSLSLGVGEKLFF
d_gene: -; abundance: -; j_gene: TRBJ2-5; v_gene: TRBV29-1; CDR3nt: TGCAGCGTTGAAGATGGGGGGGGCGGTCAAGAGACCCAGTACTTC; CDR3aa: CSVEDGGGGQETQYF
d_gene: TRBD2; abundance: few; j_gene: TRBJ2-5; v_gene: TRBV7-2; CDR3nt: TGTGCCAGCGCTAGGGCGGGGGAGATACAAGAGACCCAGTACTTC; CDR3aa: CASARAGEIQETQYF
d_gene: -; abundance: -; j_gene: TRBJ2-7; v_gene: TRBV21-1; CDR3nt: TGTGCCAGCAGCAATCCTCGCGGACCCCCCTACAATGAGCAGTACTTC; CDR3aa: CASSNPRGPPYNEQYF
d_gene: TRBD1; abundance: few; j_gene: TRBJ1-4; v_gene: TRBV10-3; CDR3nt: TGTGCCATCACGCCTGGGACAGGGTCTAATGAAAAACTGTTTTTT; CDR3aa: CAITPGTGSNEKLFF
d_gene: -; abundance: -; j_gene: TRBJ2-4; v_gene: TRBV19; CDR3nt: TGTGCCAGCCGACCCCAGGCCAGGGGCCTAGCCAAAAACATTCAGTACTTC; CDR3aa: CASRPQARGLAKNIQYF
d_gene: TRBD2; abundance: -; j_gene: TRBJ2-3; v_gene: TRBV7-9; CDR3nt: TGTGCCAGCAGCCACGGGACTAGCGGGGGTACAGATACGCAGTATTTT; CDR3aa: CASSHGTSGGTDTQYF
d_gene: TRBD1; abundance: -; j_gene: TRBJ1-2; v_gene: TRBV7-2; CDR3nt: TGTGCCAGCAGCTCCCAGACAGGGGACTATGGCTACACCTTC; CDR3aa: CASSSQTGDYGYTF
d_gene: -; abundance: once; j_gene: TRBJ2-1; v_gene: TRBV6-1; CDR3nt: TGTACCAGCAGTGGCCGGGGGAGGAATGAGCAGTTCTTC; CDR3aa: CTSSGRGRNEQFF
d_gene: -; abundance: -; j_gene: TRBJ2-1; v_gene: TRBV27; CDR3nt: TGTGCCAGCGGATACGGAGGGGGGGACAACAATGAGCAGTTCTTC; CDR3aa: CASGYGGGDNNEQFF
d_gene: -; abundance: -; j_gene: TRBJ2-7; v_gene: TRBV6-5; CDR3nt: TGTGCCTGCAGTTACGCGGCGCTCGGGGCTTACGAGCAGTACTTC; CDR3aa: CACSYAALGAYEQYF
d_gene: -; abundance: -; j_gene: TRBJ2-5; v_gene: TRBV5-1; CDR3nt: TGCGCCAGCAGCTCCGCTTCAATTCAAGAGACCCAGTACTTC; CDR3aa: CASSSASIQETQYF
d_gene: TRBD1; abundance: -; j_gene: TRBJ1-4; v_gene: TRBV20-1; CDR3nt: TGCAGTGCTACCGGGACAGGGGGTGAAAAACTGTTTTTT; CDR3aa: CSATGTGGEKLFF
d_gene: TRBD2; abundance: few; j_gene: TRBJ2-6; v_gene: TRBV6-6; CDR3nt: TGTGCCAGCAGTTACGGCGGGGGGGCCTCTGGGGCCAACGTCCTGACTTTC; CDR3aa: CASSYGGGASGANVLTF
d_gene: -; abundance: -; j_gene: TRBJ2-1; v_gene: TRBV9; CDR3nt: TGTGCCAGCAGCGTCGGGACTGGCTTTTGGAATGAGCAGTTCTTC; CDR3aa: CASSVGTGFWNEQFF
d_gene: -; abundance: -; j_gene: TRBJ2-1; v_gene: TRBV24-1; CDR3nt: TGTGCCACCAGTGATCCCAGTACTGAGCAGTTCTTC; CDR3aa: CATSDPSTEQFF
d_gene: -; abundance: -; j_gene: TRBJ2-3; v_gene: TRBV5-1; CDR3nt: TGCACCAGCAGCTTCGAAGATACGCAGTATTTT; CDR3aa: CTSSFEDTQYF
d_gene: -; abundance: -; j_gene: TRBJ2-4; v_gene: TRBV16; CDR3nt: TGTGCCAGCAGCCAATCGGAGGGAGGAGCGGCCCTAGCCAAAAACATTCAGTACTTC; CDR3aa: CASSQSEGGAALAKNIQYF
d_gene: -; abundance: -; j_gene: TRBJ1-2; v_gene: TRBV10-1; CDR3nt: TGCGCCAGCAGTGAGGCGGGGGGCGATAGCTACACCTTC; CDR3aa: CASSEAGGDSYTF
d_gene: -; abundance: -; j_gene: TRBJ2-5; v_gene: TRBV10-3; CDR3nt: TGTGCCATCAGCCTCGGTGCTACTCAAGAGACCCAGTACTTC; CDR3aa: CAISLGATQETQYF
d_gene: TRBD2; abundance: -; j_gene: TRBJ2-3; v_gene: TRBV5-1; CDR3nt: TGCGCCAGCAGCTTCAGCGGGGGGTCGGTAGATACGCAGTATTTT; CDR3aa: CASSFSGGSVDTQYF
d_gene: TRBD1; abundance: -; j_gene: TRBJ2-7; v_gene: TRBV12-3/TRBV12-4; CDR3nt: TGTGCCAGCAGTACGAGACAGGGTAACGAGCAGTACTTC; CDR3aa: CASSTRQGNEQYF
d_gene: -; abundance: few; j_gene: TRBJ1-4; v_gene: TRBV20-1; CDR3nt: TGCAGTGCCCTCCAGATCGGGAGGGAAAAACTGTTTTTT; CDR3aa: CSALQIGREKLFF
d_gene: TRBD2; abundance: -; j_gene: TRBJ2-7; v_gene: TRBV5-1; CDR3nt: TGCGCCAGCAGCTACGGACTAGGCTCCTACGAGCAGTACTTC; CDR3aa: CASSYGLGSYEQYF
d_gene: -; abundance: few; j_gene: TRBJ2-5; v_gene: TRBV10-3; CDR3nt: TGTGCCATCACCTTCGACCCTAGCAGGTCAGAGACCCAGTACTTC; CDR3aa: CAITFDPSRSETQYF
d_gene: TRBD2; abundance: -; j_gene: TRBJ2-5; v_gene: TRBV15; CDR3nt: TGTGTCACCAGCAGAGGACTAGCCCAAGAGACCCAGTACTTC; CDR3aa: CVTSRGLAQETQYF
d_gene: -; abundance: -; j_gene: TRBJ2-7; v_gene: TRBV5-1; CDR3nt: TGCGCCAGCAGCGTGTCCGGGGCCTACAATGAGCAGTACTTC; CDR3aa: CASSVSGAYNEQYF